This T cell receptor beta chain was retrieved from a study of blood T cell repertoires in COVID-19. Turning to the study itself: Some COVID-19 samples were acute and others convalescent; all came from the United States, Italy and Spain.

TCRdb keeps only in-frame clones here, not all; method: immunoSEQ multiplex PCR. Of approximately 150,000 clones in the sample, 87% were seen once. The CDR3 is 12 amino acids. Germline V gene data show CDR1 as SGHAT and CDR2 as FQNNGV. J lost 6 bases, V lost 5 bases, and 2 bases had no gene match. The V call is TRBV11-2, the J call TRBJ2-7, with 9 bases that match TRBD1. The sequenced material came from peripheral blood. The TCR comes from a woman between 50 and 59 years old with acute or convalescent COVID-19. The CDR3 region is CASSETGGEQYF. The CDR3 coding sequence is TGTGCCAGCAGCGAGACAGGGGGCGAGCAGTACTTC.